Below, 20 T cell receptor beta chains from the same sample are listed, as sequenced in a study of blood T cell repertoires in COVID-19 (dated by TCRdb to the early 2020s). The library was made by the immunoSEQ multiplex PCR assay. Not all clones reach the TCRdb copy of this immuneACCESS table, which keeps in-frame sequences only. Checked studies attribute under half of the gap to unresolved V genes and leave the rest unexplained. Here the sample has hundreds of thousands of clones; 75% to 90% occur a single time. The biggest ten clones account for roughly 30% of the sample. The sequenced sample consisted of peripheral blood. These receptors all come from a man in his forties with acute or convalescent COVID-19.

The CDR3 sequence: CSAPLAGGQETQYF. DNA for the CDR3: TGCAGCGCCCCACTAGCGGGAGGGCAAGAGACCCAGTACTTC. J is TRBJ2-5 and V is TRBV29-1, with 13 bases identical to TRBD2. Germline CDR1 reads SQVTM; CDR2 reads ANQGSEA. The CDR3 loop spans 14 amino acids. Germline trimming cut 7 bases from V and 2 bases from J; bases unmatched to any gene: 4.

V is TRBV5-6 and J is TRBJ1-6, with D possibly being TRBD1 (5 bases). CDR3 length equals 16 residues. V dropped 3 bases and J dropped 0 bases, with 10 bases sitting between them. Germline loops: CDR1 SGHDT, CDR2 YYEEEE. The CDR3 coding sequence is TGTGCCAGCAGCTGGACACCACTCTCCTATAATTCACCCCTCCACTTT. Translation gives CASSWTPLSYNSPLHF. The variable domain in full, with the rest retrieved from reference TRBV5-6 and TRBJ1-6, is DAGVTQSPTHLIKTRGQQVTLRCSPKSGHDTVSWYQQALGQGPQFIFQYYEEEERQRGNFPDRFSGHQFPNYSSELNVNALLLGDSALYLCASSWTPLSYNSPLHFGNGTRLTVT.

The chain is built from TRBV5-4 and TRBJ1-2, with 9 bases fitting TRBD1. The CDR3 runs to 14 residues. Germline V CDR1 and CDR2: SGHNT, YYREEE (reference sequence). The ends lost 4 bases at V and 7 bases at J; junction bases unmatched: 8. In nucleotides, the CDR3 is TGTGCCAGCAGCACCGCCGGGACAGGGTTTGGCTACACCTTC. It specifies CASSTAGTGFGYTF.

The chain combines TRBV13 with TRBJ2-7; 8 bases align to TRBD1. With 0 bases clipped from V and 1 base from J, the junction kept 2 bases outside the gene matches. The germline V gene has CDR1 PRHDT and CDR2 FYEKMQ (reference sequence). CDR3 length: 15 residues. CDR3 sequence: CASSLGGQGSYEQYF. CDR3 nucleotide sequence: TGTGCCAGCAGCTTAGGCGGACAGGGATCCTACGAGCAGTACTTC. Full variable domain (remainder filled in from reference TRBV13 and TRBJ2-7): AAGVIQSPRHLIKEKRETATLKCYPIPRHDTVYWYQQGPGQDPQFLISFYEKMQSDKGSIPDRFSAQQFSDYHSELNMSSLELGDSALYFCASSLGGQGSYEQYFGPGTRLTVT.

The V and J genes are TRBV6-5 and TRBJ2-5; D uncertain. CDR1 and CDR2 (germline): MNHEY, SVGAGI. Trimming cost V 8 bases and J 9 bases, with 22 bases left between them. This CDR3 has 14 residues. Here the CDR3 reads CASQGFRSDGSQYF. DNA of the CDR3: TGTGCCAGCCAAGGCTTTCGGAGCGACGGTTCCCAGTACTTC.

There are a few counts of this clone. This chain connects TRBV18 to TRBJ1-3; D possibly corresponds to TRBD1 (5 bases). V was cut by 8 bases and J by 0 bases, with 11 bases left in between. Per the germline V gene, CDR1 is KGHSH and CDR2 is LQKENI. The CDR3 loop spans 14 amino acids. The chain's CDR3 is CASATDNSGNTIYF. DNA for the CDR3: TGTGCCAGCGCGACAGACAACTCTGGAAACACCATATATTTT.

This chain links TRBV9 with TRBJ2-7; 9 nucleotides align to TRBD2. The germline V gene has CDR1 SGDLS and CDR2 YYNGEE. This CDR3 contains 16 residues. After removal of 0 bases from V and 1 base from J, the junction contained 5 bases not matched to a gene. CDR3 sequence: CASSVGVTSGSYEQYF. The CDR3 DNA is TGTGCCAGCAGCGTAGGGGTGACTAGCGGTTCCTACGAGCAGTACTTC.

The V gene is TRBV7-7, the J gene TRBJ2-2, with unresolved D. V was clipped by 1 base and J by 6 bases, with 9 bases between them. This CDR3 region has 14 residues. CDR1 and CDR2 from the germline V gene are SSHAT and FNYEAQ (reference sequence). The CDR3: CASSLESGAGELFF. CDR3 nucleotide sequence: TGTGCCAGCAGCTTAGAGTCCGGTGCCGGGGAGCTGTTTTTT.

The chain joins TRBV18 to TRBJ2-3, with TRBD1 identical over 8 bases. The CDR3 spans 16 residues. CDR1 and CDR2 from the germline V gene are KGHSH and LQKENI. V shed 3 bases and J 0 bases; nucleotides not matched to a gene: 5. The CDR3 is CASSPRGQGSTDTQYF. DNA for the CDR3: TGTGCCAGCTCACCGAGAGGACAGGGTAGCACAGATACGCAGTATTTT.

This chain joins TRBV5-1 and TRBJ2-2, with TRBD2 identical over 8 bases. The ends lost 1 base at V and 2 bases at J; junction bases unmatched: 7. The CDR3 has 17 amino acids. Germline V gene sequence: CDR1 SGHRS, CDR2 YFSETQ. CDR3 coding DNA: TGCGCCAGCAGCTTGAAGCCTAGCGGGCGTAACACCGGGGAGCTGTTTTTT. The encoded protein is CASSLKPSGRNTGELFF.

CDR3 sequence: CASSLVDRDRNTEAFF. The CDR3 bases are TGCGCCAGCAGCCTTGTCGACCGGGACAGGAACACTGAAGCTTTCTTT. The V gene is TRBV5-1, the J gene TRBJ1-1, with 7 bases fitting TRBD1. The V segment lost 4 bases and the J segment 1 base; nucleotides outside the gene matches: 10. CDR3 length equals 16 residues. Looked up from germline, CDR1 is SGHRS and CDR2 is YFSETQ.

CDR3 region: CASSLGAGSSYEQYF. DNA for the CDR3: TGCGCCAGCAGCTTGGGAGCGGGGAGCTCCTACGAGCAGTACTTC. The chain combines TRBV5-1 with TRBJ2-7; TRBD2 agrees at 7 bases. After removal of 0 bases from V and 0 bases from J, the junction contained 3 bases not matched to a gene. The CDR3 contains 15 residues. Germline V gene data show CDR1 as SGHRS and CDR2 as YFSETQ.

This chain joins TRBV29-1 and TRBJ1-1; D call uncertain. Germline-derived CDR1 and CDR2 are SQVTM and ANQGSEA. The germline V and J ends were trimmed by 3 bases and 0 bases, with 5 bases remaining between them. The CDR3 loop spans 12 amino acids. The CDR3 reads CSVDLLNTEAFF. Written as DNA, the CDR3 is TGCAGCGTTGACCTCCTGAACACTGAAGCTTTCTTT.

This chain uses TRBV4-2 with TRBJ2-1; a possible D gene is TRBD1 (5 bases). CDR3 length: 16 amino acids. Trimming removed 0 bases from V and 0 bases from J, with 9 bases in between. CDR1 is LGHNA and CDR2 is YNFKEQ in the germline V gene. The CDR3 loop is CASSQDGQGSYNEQFF. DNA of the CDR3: TGTGCCAGCAGCCAAGATGGGCAGGGCTCCTACAATGAGCAGTTCTTC.

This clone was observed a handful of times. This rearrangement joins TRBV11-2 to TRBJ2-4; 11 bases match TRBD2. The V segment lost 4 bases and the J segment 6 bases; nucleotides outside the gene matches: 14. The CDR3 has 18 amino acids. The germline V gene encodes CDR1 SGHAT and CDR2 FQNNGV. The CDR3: CASSYRGRGLAGGNIQYF. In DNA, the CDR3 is TGTGCCAGCAGCTACAGGGGGCGCGGGCTAGCGGGAGGAAACATTCAGTACTTC.

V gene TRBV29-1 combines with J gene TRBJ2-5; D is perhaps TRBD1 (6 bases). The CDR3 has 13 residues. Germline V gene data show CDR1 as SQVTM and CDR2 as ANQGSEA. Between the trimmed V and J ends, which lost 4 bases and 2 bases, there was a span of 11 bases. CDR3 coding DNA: TGCAGCGTTGGTTGGACAGCTCAAGAGACCCAGTACTTC. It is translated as CSVGWTAQETQYF.

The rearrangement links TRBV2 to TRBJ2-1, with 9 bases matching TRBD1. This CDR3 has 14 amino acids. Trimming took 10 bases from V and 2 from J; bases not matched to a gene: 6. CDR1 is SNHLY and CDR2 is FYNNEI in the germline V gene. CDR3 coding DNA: TGTGCCACCCCGACAGGGGGGACCTACAATGAGCAGTTCTTC. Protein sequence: CATPTGGTYNEQFF.

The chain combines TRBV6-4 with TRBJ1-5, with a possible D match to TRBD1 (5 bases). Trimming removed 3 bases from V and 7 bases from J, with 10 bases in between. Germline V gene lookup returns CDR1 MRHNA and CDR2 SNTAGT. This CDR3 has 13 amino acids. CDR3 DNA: TGTGCCAGCAGTGAAGAGGAGGGGCAGCCCCAGCATTTT. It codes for CASSEEEGQPQHF.

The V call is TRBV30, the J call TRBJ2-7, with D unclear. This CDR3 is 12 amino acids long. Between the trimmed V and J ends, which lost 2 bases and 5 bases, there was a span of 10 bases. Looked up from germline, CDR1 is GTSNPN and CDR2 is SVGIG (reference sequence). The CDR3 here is CAWSNTGDEQYF. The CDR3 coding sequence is TGTGCCTGGAGTAACACCGGAGACGAGCAGTACTTC.

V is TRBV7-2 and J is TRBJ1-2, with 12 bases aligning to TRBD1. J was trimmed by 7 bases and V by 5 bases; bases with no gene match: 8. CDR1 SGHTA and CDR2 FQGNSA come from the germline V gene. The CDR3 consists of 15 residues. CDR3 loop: CASSVPGQGARGYTF. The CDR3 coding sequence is TGTGCCAGCAGCGTTCCGGGACAGGGGGCGCGTGGCTACACCTTC.